What follows are 19 T cell receptor beta chains derived from one specimen sequenced in a study of Ad26.COV2.S vaccination and SARS-CoV-2 variants (dated by TCRdb to about 2021). Libraries were made using the immunoSEQ multiplex PCR assay. TCRdb stores this immuneACCESS table with in-frame sequences only. Part of the clones is absent; in the studies checked, under half of the shortfall reflects unresolved V genes, and no reason is known for the rest. Counted in this sample were roughly 400,000 clones; roughly 90% of them appeared once. Approximately 1.9% of the sample comes from the top ten. The intended sense of this specimen's treatment or condition label: about 20 received Ad26.COV2.S at low or high dose, single or two shots; five or six received placebo; per-sample allocation not given. Repertoires of vaccine and placebo recipients were sequenced from samples collected on day 63 after the first injection.

Sample: peripheral blood, taken in a trial of Ad26.COV2.S vaccine versus placebo. These receptors all come from a person aged 18-60 years who received the Ad26.COV2.S COVID-19 vaccine or a placebo.

This clone came up a few times. V usage is TRBV4-1 and J usage is TRBJ1-5, with D possibly matching TRBD1 (5 bases). Per germline, CDR1 MGHRA and CDR2 YSYEKL. This CDR3 comprises 17 residues. Trimming shortened V by 4 bases and J by 0 bases, and 16 bases separated the two germline ends. Here the CDR3 reads CASSRWHMGHSNQPQHF. The CDR3 DNA reads TGCGCCAGCAGCCGCTGGCATATGGGGCATAGCAATCAGCCCCAGCATTTT.

This clone showed up just once. V and J are TRBV20-1 and TRBJ1-1, with a tentative D call TRBD1 (6 bases). V was clipped by 3 bases and J by 0 bases, with 17 bases between them. Germline lookup yields CDR1 DFQATT and CDR2 SNEGSKA (reference sequence). The CDR3 loop spans 16 amino acids. In nucleotides, the CDR3 is TGCAGTGCTAGTACAGCAGGAGGGGGTATGAACACTGAAGCTTTCTTT. Translated, it gives CSASTAGGGMNTEAFF.

The chain couples TRBV6-6 to TRBJ2-1; 8 bases match TRBD2. CDR3 size: 18 residues. Germline CDR1 MNHNY, CDR2 SVGAGI (reference sequence). J lost 7 bases, V lost 5 bases, and 19 bases had no gene match. This CDR3 is CASSPNGVVAGMGNEQFF. The CDR3, as DNA: TGTGCCAGCAGTCCCAATGGGGTCGTAGCGGGAATGGGGAATGAGCAGTTCTTC.

This clone was recorded only once. V is TRBV6-6 and J is TRBJ2-2; possible D gene TRBD2, 7 bases. From germline, CDR1 is MNHNY and CDR2 SVGAGI (reference sequence). The CDR3 totals 16 residues. The germline V and J ends were trimmed by 5 bases and 6 bases, with 19 bases remaining between them. The CDR3 sequence: CASSRRGGSSPGELFF. The DNA of the CDR3 is TGTGCCAGCAGTCGAAGGGGGGGGTCAAGCCCCGGGGAGCTGTTTTTT.

This clone was found once. The CDR3 protein is CASSILHNGQFF. The CDR3 nucleotides read TGTGCCAGCAGCATCCTCCATAACGGGCAGTTCTTC. The chain joins TRBV7-2 to TRBJ2-1; no reliable D call. The CDR3 is 12 residues long. V gave up 5 bases and J gave up 12 bases, with 14 bases separating them. Germline lookup yields CDR1 SGHTA and CDR2 FQGNSA.

The chain recombines TRBV11-3 with TRBJ2-1, with D possibly matching TRBD1 (5 bases). The CDR3 loop spans 15 amino acids. Trimming removed 0 bases from V and 4 bases from J, with 10 bases in between. In germline, CDR1 is SGHNT, CDR2 YENEEA. CDR3 DNA: TGTGCCAGCAGCTTAGAGGGGCAACTATACAATGAGCAGTTCTTC. It codes for CASSLEGQLYNEQFF.

The chain links TRBV27 to TRBJ2-6, with D hard to call. This CDR3 has 13 residues. From germline, CDR1 is MNHEY and CDR2 SMNVEV (reference sequence). Trimming pared 6 bases from V and 0 bases from J, leaving 3 bases between. The CDR3 here is CASRPSGANVLTF. The CDR3 DNA is TGTGCCAGCAGGCCCTCTGGGGCCAACGTCCTGACTTTC.

This chain connects TRBV28 to TRBJ2-7; 12 bases align to TRBD2. J was trimmed by 0 bases and V by 9 bases; bases with no gene match: 30. Germline assignment: CDR1 MDHEN and CDR2 SYDVKM. This CDR3 has 23 residues. The CDR3 here is CASNKPPPLRLAGEQPHSYEQYF. In DNA form, the CDR3 reads TGTGCCAGTAATAAACCTCCCCCACTAAGACTAGCGGGAGAACAGCCCCACTCCTACGAGCAGTACTTC.

This chain links TRBV3-1 (or the pseudogene TRBV3-2) with TRBJ2-7; D is possibly TRBD1 (5 bases). This CDR3 has 15 residues. Germline assignment: CDR1 LGHDT and CDR2 YNNKEL (reference sequence). V lost 1 base and J lost 1, with 11 bases in between. The CDR3 region has the DNA TGTGCCAGCAGCCAAGGGAACAGGATGTCCTACGAGCAGTACTTC. It specifies CASSQGNRMSYEQYF.

This clone was seen a few times. This chain links TRBV29-1 with TRBJ2-6; D ambiguous. This CDR3 region has 16 residues. Trimming took off 5 bases at V and 2 bases at J, with 16 bases between the two ends. CDR1 SQVTM and CDR2 ANQGSEA come from the germline V gene. For the CDR3, the DNA is TGCAGCGTTAGTTTGGGCAGGCTCCCTGGGGCCAACGTCCTGACTTTC. It codes for CSVSLGRLPGANVLTF.

V is TRBV6-5 and J is TRBJ2-6; D is unclear. From germline, CDR1 is MNHEY and CDR2 SVGAGI. V was clipped by 6 bases and J by 0 bases, with 9 bases between them. CDR3 size: 15 residues. In nucleotides, the CDR3 is TGTGCCAGCAGCCCCCAAAGCTCTGGGGCCAACGTCCTGACTTTC. This gives the protein CASSPQSSGANVLTF.

V gene TRBV30 combines with J gene TRBJ2-4; D assignment may be TRBD1 or TRBD2 (6 bases each). Germline V CDR1 and CDR2: GTSNPN, SVGIG (reference sequence). This CDR3 region has 14 residues. V lost 1 base, J lost 4 bases, and 11 bases lay in between. CDR3 DNA sequence: TGTGCCTGGAGTGGGGGGGCGAATAAAAACATTCAGTACTTC. The encoded protein is CAWSGGANKNIQYF.

The V and J genes are TRBV11-3 and TRBJ1-2, with 7 bases identical to TRBD1. This CDR3 spans 13 amino acids. V was pared by 2 bases and J by 6 bases, with 3 bases of the junction left unmatched. Germline CDR1 reads SGHNT; CDR2 reads YENEEA. CDR3 protein: CASSLLQGDGYTF. The CDR3 nucleotides read TGTGCCAGCAGCTTATTGCAGGGGGATGGCTACACCTTC.

The rearrangement links TRBV5-1 to TRBJ2-3; 9 bases line up with TRBD2. This CDR3 has 17 residues. Germline-derived CDR1 and CDR2 are SGHRS and YFSETQ. V gave up 0 bases and J gave up 3 bases; unmatched junction bases: 8. The DNA of the CDR3 is TGCGCCAGCAGCTTGGCCGGGACTAGCACTTCTACAGATACGCAGTATTTT. Protein sequence: CASSLAGTSTSTDTQYF.

J is TRBJ1-6 and V is TRBV5-1; D is uncertain. CDR1 is SGHRS and CDR2 is YFSETQ in the germline V gene. The CDR3 sequence is 18 residues long. Between the trimmed V and J ends, which lost 7 bases and 7 bases, there was a span of 27 bases. CDR3 sequence: CASGLGSFASLRNSPLHF. CDR3 DNA: TGCGCCAGCGGCCTTGGGAGCTTCGCCTCCTTAAGGAATTCACCCCTCCACTTT.

The chain couples TRBV11-2 to TRBJ2-7, with 16 bases identical to TRBD2. V gave up 5 bases and J gave up 1 base; unmatched junction bases: 5. Germline values: CDR1 SGHAT, CDR2 FQNNGV. The CDR3 consists of 17 residues. Here the CDR3 reads CASSPPGLAGGSYEQYF. For the CDR3, the DNA is TGTGCCAGCAGCCCCCCGGGACTAGCGGGAGGGTCCTACGAGCAGTACTTC. The full variable domain, rest sourced from reference TRBV11-2 and TRBJ2-7, is EAGVAQSPRYKIIEKRQSVAFWCNPISGHATLYWYQQILGQGPKLLIQFQNNGVVDDSQLPKDRFSAERLKGVDSTLKIQPAKLEDSAVYLCASSPPGLAGGSYEQYFGPGTRLTVT.

V and J are TRBV5-1 and TRBJ1-5, with D hard to call. Trimming pared 4 bases from V and 4 bases from J, leaving 9 bases between. CDR3 length: 13 amino acids. The germline V gene has CDR1 SGHRS and CDR2 YFSETQ. CDR3 region: CASSASGNQPQHF. The DNA of the CDR3 is TGCGCCAGCAGCGCTTCAGGAAATCAGCCCCAGCATTTT.

This clone was counted between two and nine times. Here the CDR3 reads CASSGQNAYEQYF. The CDR3 nucleotides read TGTGCCAGCAGCGGACAAAACGCCTACGAGCAGTACTTC. The chain recombines TRBV9 with TRBJ2-7; D unclear. The CDR3 is made up of 13 amino acids. V lost 3 bases and J 2 bases, leaving 9 bases between the germline ends. CDR1 SGDLS and CDR2 YYNGEE come from the germline V gene.

This clone was counted many times. The J gene is TRBJ1-4, the V gene TRBV19; a weak D match, TRBD1 (5 bases). The CDR3 runs to 15 residues. Trimming pared 4 bases from V and 6 bases from J, leaving 15 bases between. Germline V gene data show CDR1 as LNHDA and CDR2 as SQIVND (reference sequence). For the CDR3, the DNA is TGTGCCAGTAGTACACTAGGGGCAGTTGATGAAAAACTGTTTTTT. This translates into CASSTLGAVDEKLFF.